The 17 T cell receptor beta chains listed next were all sequenced from one sample in a study of T cells in Graves' hyperthyroidism and ophthalmopathy. It was RNA transcripts that yielded the amplified TCR beta CDR3 regions. First-round RT-PCR with HTBI primers amplified the TCR CDR3 region. Each CDR3 protein is one row after TCRdb ran MiXCR on the multiplex PCR reads. The sample yields some 690,000 distinct CDR3 sequences, around 16% seen once. What was sequenced was blood. Receptor source: a man aged 45 to 65 with Graves' hyperthyroidism.

The rearrangement joins TRBV5-1 to TRBJ2-7; 8 bases map to TRBD2. V lost 4 bases to trimming and J lost 0 bases; unmatched junction nucleotides: 6. This CDR3 has 15 amino acids. CDR1 and CDR2 from the germline V gene are SGHRS and YFSETQ. CDR3 bases: TGCGCCAGCAGCCCTGCGGGAGGAAGCTCCTACGAGCAGTACTTC. It codes for CASSPAGGSSYEQYF. Variable domain in full (rest from reference TRBV5-1 and TRBJ2-7): KAGVTQTPRYLIKTRGQQVTLSCSPISGHRSVSWYQQTPGQGLQFLFEYFSETQRNKGNFPGRFSGRQFSNSRSEMNVSTLELGDSALYLCASSPAGGSSYEQYFGPGTRLTVT.

This clonotype showed up many times. The rearrangement uses TRBV19 and TRBJ2-5; TRBD2 matches 10 bases. Germline V gene data show CDR1 as LNHDA and CDR2 as SQIVND (reference sequence). The J segment lost 2 bases and the V segment lost 7 bases, leaving 10 bases of the junction unmatched. CDR3 length: 16 amino acids. DNA of the CDR3: TGTGCCAGTAAAAAAAATAGCGGGAGGCAGCAAGAGACCCAGTACTTC. Translation gives CASKKNSGRQQETQYF. Drawing the rest from reference TRBV19 and TRBJ2-5, the complete variable domain is DGGITQSPKYLFRKEGQNVTLSCEQNLNHDAMYWYRQDPGQGLRLIYYSQIVNDFQKGDIAEGYSVSREKKESFPLTVTSAQKNPTAFYLCASKKNSGRQQETQYFGPGTRLLVL.

The CDR3 region has the DNA TGTGCCAGCTCACCACCGAGTCGGGGAGCGGGCAATGAGCAGTTCTTC. It encodes CASSPPSRGAGNEQFF. The chain uses TRBV18 and TRBJ2-1, with D possibly being TRBD2 (6 bases). CDR3 size: 16 residues. The germline gives CDR1 KGHSH, CDR2 LQKENI. The V end lost 0 bases, the J end lost 6 bases, and 15 bases lay between the germline ends. Looking up the rest from reference TRBV18 and TRBJ2-1 gives the full variable domain: NAGVMQNPRHLVRRRGQEARLRCSPMKGHSHVYWYRQLPEEGLKFMVYLQKENIIDESGMPKERFSAEFPKEGPSILRIQQVVRGDSAAYFCASSPPSRGAGNEQFFGPGTRLTVL.

This clonotype has ten or more counts. This chain connects TRBV19 to TRBJ1-2; no clear D. Trimming took 3 bases from V and 3 from J, leaving 14 bases between them. The CDR3 is 15 amino acids. The germline V gene has CDR1 LNHDA and CDR2 SQIVND (reference sequence). In DNA form, the CDR3 reads TGTGCCAGTAGTATCCCCTCTAGGGCGGACTATGGCTACACCTTC. Encoded protein: CASSIPSRADYGYTF.

Many counts were recorded for this clonotype. This chain links TRBV2 with TRBJ2-7, with D unresolved. Looked up from germline, CDR1 is SNHLY and CDR2 is FYNNEI. This CDR3 has 13 amino acids. V shed 6 bases and J shed 2 bases, with 11 bases lying between them. The CDR3 DNA reads TGTGCCAGCAGCCAGACACGTACCTACGAGCAGTACTTC. This gives the protein CASSQTRTYEQYF.

In this sample, this clonotype turned up many times. This rearrangement joins TRBV29-1 to TRBJ1-2; D is unresolved. The CDR3 runs to 10 residues. Trimming shortened V by 7 bases and J by 8 bases, and 11 bases separated the two germline ends. The V gene's germline CDR1 is SQVTM and CDR2 ANQGSEA. CDR3 region: CSDSSGGYTF. Written as DNA, the CDR3 is TGCAGCGACTCATCGGGGGGCTACACCTTC.

This clonotype was detected ten times or more. The chain employs TRBV20-1 and TRBJ2-1, with D tentatively TRBD1 (6 bases). This CDR3 comprises 13 residues. V was shortened by 3 bases and J by 5 bases, with 11 bases between the two germline ends. The germline CDR1 and CDR2 sequences are DFQATT and SNEGSKA (reference sequence). CDR3 in DNA: TGCAGTGCTAGCCAGGGGATGAACAATGAGCAGTTCTTC. Translation: CSASQGMNNEQFF.

The CDR3 coding sequence is TGCGCCAGCAGCTTGGATGGGACTAGCGACTATGAGCAGTTCTTC. Protein: CASSLDGTSDYEQFF. The chain couples TRBV5-1 to TRBJ2-1, with 10 bases aligning to TRBD2. Germline V lookup: CDR1 SGHRS, CDR2 YFSETQ. The CDR3 totals 15 residues. J lost 8 bases, V lost 0 bases, and 5 bases had no gene match.

There are many counts of this clonotype. This sequence joins TRBV5-4 and TRBJ2-5; 8 bases fit TRBD2. The CDR3 sequence is 15 residues long. V was clipped by 3 bases and J by 5 bases; unmatched bases: 9. Germline lookup yields CDR1 SGHNT and CDR2 YYREEE (reference sequence). Here the CDR3 reads CASSSGLAERETQYF. The CDR3 coding sequence is TGTGCCAGCAGCTCTGGACTAGCCGAGCGGGAGACCCAGTACTTC.

Only one count was recorded for this clonotype. The gene calls are TRBV18 and TRBJ1-1; TRBD1 is a possible D gene (6 bases). The CDR3 is 15 amino acids. Trimming took off 3 bases at V and 0 bases at J, with 11 bases between the two ends. The germline gives CDR1 KGHSH, CDR2 LQKENI. The chain's CDR3 is CASSPDQGMNTEAFF. CDR3 coding DNA: TGTGCCAGCTCACCGGATCAGGGGATGAACACTGAAGCTTTCTTT.

This clonotype has just a few counts. The chain couples TRBV30 to TRBJ1-5, with D possibly matching TRBD1 (5 bases). The CDR3 is 14 amino acids. CDR1 is GTSNPN, CDR2 SVGIG, per germline (reference sequence). The V gene lost 4 bases and the J gene lost 0 bases, with 10 bases spanning the gap. The CDR3 DNA follows: TGTGCCTGGAACAGGTTCTATAGCAATCAGCCCCAGCATTTT. Translating it yields CAWNRFYSNQPQHF.

The table lists this clonotype with many counts. The chain carries TRBV5-1 and TRBJ2-7; TRBD1 agrees at 11 bases. In germline, CDR1 is SGHRS, CDR2 YFSETQ. The CDR3 is 17 amino acids. V shed 3 bases, J shed 5 bases, and the junction held 13 bases outside the gene matches. The CDR3 DNA reads as TGCGCCAGCAGCTCCTACCTTCGGACAGGGGGCCGACACGAGCAGTACTTC. Its translation: CASSSYLRTGGRHEQYF.

At least ten counts were recorded for this clonotype. V is TRBV2 and J is TRBJ2-3; possibly TRBD2 for D (5 bases). Trimming stripped 6 bases from V and 0 bases from J, with 10 bases between. From germline, CDR1 is SNHLY and CDR2 FYNNEI. The length of the CDR3 is 14 residues. The CDR3 DNA reads as TGTGCCAGCAGGGTACTAGATAGCACAGATACGCAGTATTTT. It encodes CASRVLDSTDTQYF.

This clonotype was seen a few times. The chain carries TRBV6-2 or TRBV6-3 and TRBJ2-2; D tentatively reads TRBD1 or TRBD2 (5 bases each). Per the germline V gene, CDR1 is MNHEY and CDR2 is SVGEGT. CDR3 length: 14 residues. V was pared by 5 bases and J by 5 bases, with 12 bases between. In nucleotides, the CDR3 is TGTGCCAGCAGTGCTGTGGGGGTAACCGGGGAGCTGTTTTTT. Translation gives CASSAVGVTGELFF.

The V and J genes are TRBV9 and TRBJ2-1; TRBD2 matches at 9 bases. J lost 8 bases, V lost 3 bases, and 6 bases had no gene match. CDR3 size: 14 residues. Germline-derived CDR1 and CDR2 are SGDLS and YYNGEE. The CDR3 loop is CASSGGAGGDEQFF. Written as DNA, the CDR3 is TGTGCCAGCAGCGGAGGCGCGGGAGGGGATGAGCAGTTCTTC.

This clonotype was seen repeatedly, ten times or more. The V and J genes are TRBV11-2 and TRBJ2-7, with 7 nucleotides matching TRBD2. The V segment lost 3 bases and the J segment 3 bases; nucleotides outside the gene matches: 5. This CDR3 comprises 14 residues. Looked up from germline, CDR1 is SGHAT and CDR2 is FQNNGV. CDR3 region: CASSFGGTLYEQYF. The DNA for the CDR3 is TGTGCCAGCAGCTTCGGGGGGACCCTCTACGAGCAGTACTTC.

This clonotype was observed a handful of times. V and J are TRBV11-2 and TRBJ2-2, with a possible D match to TRBD2 (5 bases). The germline CDR1 and CDR2 sequences are SGHAT and FQNNGV. This CDR3 contains 17 residues. The V and J ends lost 5 bases and 3 bases respectively, with 19 bases between them. The chain's CDR3 is CASSPPIRGNYTGELFF. CDR3 nucleotides: TGTGCCAGCAGCCCCCCTATTAGAGGGAATTACACCGGGGAGCTGTTTTTT. The whole variable domain, filled in from reference TRBV11-2 and TRBJ2-2, reads EAGVAQSPRYKIIEKRQSVAFWCNPISGHATLYWYQQILGQGPKLLIQFQNNGVVDDSQLPKDRFSAERLKGVDSTLKIQPAKLEDSAVYLCASSPPIRGNYTGELFFGEGSRLTVL.